This section outlines one TCR beta chain sequence together with its context. What it binds is unknown. The sample is drawn from a study of cytomegalovirus exposure and HLA in healthy donors. Overall study results and limits: Prediction of most subjects' HLA-A and HLA-B alleles by TCR beta sequences was reportedly accurate. Several of the most significant clusters appeared, in a later analysis, to be linked to common viral pathogens.

Likely unrecorded immune exposures existed in these nominally healthy donors. Primers: 60 Vbeta forward and 13 Jbeta reverse. Assay: immunoSEQ multiplex PCR; the TCRdb copy retains only in-frame clones and omits some. This sample has over 100,000 clones, with roughly 68% found just once. The length of the CDR3 is 14 residues. With 0 bases removed from V and 1 base from J, the gap between germline ends came to 8 bases. CDR1 is SGHRS and CDR2 is YFSETQ in the germline V gene. The V call is TRBV5-1, the J call TRBJ2-7; D remains ambiguous. What was sequenced was PBMCs. The TCR was taken from a woman aged 30 to 39 in good health and CMV-seronegative. The CDR3 DNA is TGCGCCAGCAGCTTGGTCTACTCATCCTACGAGCAGTACTTC. Translation: CASSLVYSSYEQYF.